This TCR beta chain was obtained from a study of blood T cell repertoires in COVID-19. Study-level information: Samples of COVID-19 (acute and convalescent) were obtained from the United States, Italy and Spain.

Enrolled through a virtual design, the participants were between about 18 and 100 years of age and came from about two dozen US areas. Participants reported their clinical history, and cohort assignment relied on those reports. The CDR3 loop spans 17 amino acids. V dropped 4 bases and J dropped 4; count of bases not matched to a gene: 12. Germline CDR1 SNHLY, CDR2 FYNNEI. Profiling relied on immunoSEQ multiplex PCR, and the TCRdb table lists in-frame clones only, not all of them. The sample consists of about 260,000 clones, about 82% of them appearing once. This clonotype was sampled from a woman aged 50 to 65 who had recovered from COVID-19. This sequence joins TRBV2 and TRBJ1-4; TRBD1 agrees at 7 bases. Sequencing used PBMCs or T cells enriched from blood (not recorded which). CDR3 loop: CASSATGQIGVNEKLFF. CDR3 in DNA: TGTGCCAGCAGTGCTACGGGACAGATAGGGGTTAATGAAAAACTGTTTTTT.